The 5 T cell receptor beta chains reported below all come from one sample, sequenced in a study of blood T cell repertoires in COVID-19. Some clones are missing from TCRdb's copy, which holds only in-frame ones; the method was immunoSEQ multiplex PCR. The profile shows some 110,000 clones, roughly 91% of them singletons. Material: peripheral blood. All receptors come from a human donor in a cohort sampled during active COVID-19.

This chain uses TRBV28 with TRBJ2-3; D is unclear. Germline V gene data show CDR1 as MDHEN and CDR2 as SYDVKM. Trimming took off 3 bases at V and 2 bases at J, with 6 bases between the two ends. The CDR3 has 13 amino acids. Here the CDR3 DNA reads TGTGCCAGCAGTTTGCAGTTCACAGATACGCAGTATTTT. Amino acids: CASSLQFTDTQYF. Using reference TRBV28 and TRBJ2-3 for the parts outside the CDR3, the full variable domain is DVKVTQSSRYLVKRTGEKVFLECVQDMDHENMFWYRQDPGLGLRLIYFSYDVKMKEKGDIPEGYSVSREKKERFSLILESASTNQTSMYLCASSLQFTDTQYFGPGTRLTVL.

The genes are TRBV2 and TRBJ2-7, with 9 bases identical to TRBD1. Trimming at V came to 7 bases and at J to 1 base, leaving 8 bases not matched to a gene. The germline V gene has CDR1 SNHLY and CDR2 FYNNEI. The length of the CDR3 is 15 residues. The CDR3 sequence: CASIPRDRASYEQYF. CDR3 coding DNA: TGTGCCAGCATCCCACGGGACAGGGCATCCTACGAGCAGTACTTC.

CDR3 in amino acids: CATSDPRTGTETQYF. Here the CDR3 DNA reads TGTGCCACCAGTGACCCCCGTACAGGGACGGAGACCCAGTACTTC. The V gene is TRBV24-1, the J gene TRBJ2-5; TRBD1 is a possible D gene (6 bases). Trimming took off 4 bases at V and 5 bases at J, with 16 bases between the two ends. The CDR3 spans 15 residues. Germline V gene data show CDR1 as KGHDR and CDR2 as SFDVKD.

The chain recombines TRBV29-1 with TRBJ2-5; D may be TRBD1 (6 bases). This CDR3 has 14 residues. The V end lost 4 bases, the J end lost 5 bases, and 17 bases lay between the germline ends. Germline V gene sequence: CDR1 SQVTM, CDR2 ANQGSEA. CDR3 sequence (DNA): TGCAGCGTTGGCTGGACAGCCTCGAGGGAGACCCAGTACTTC. This gives the protein CSVGWTASRETQYF.

This chain joins TRBV4-2 and TRBJ1-2; D is undetermined. The CDR3 sequence is 14 residues long. V gave up 0 bases and J gave up 10 bases, with 15 bases separating them. CDR1 and CDR2 (germline): LGHNA, YNFKEQ. CDR3 DNA: TGTGCCAGCAGCCAAGATTATCCCACAGCGGCCTACACCTTC. Translation: CASSQDYPTAAYTF.